These 18 T cell receptor beta chains were all obtained from the same sample, sequenced in a study of T-cell memory formation after mild COVID-19. TCRdb fed the 5' RACE reads into MiXCR, producing one record per CDR3 protein. The profile shows fewer than 150,000 distinct CDR3 sequences, approximately 6.3% of them singletons. What was sequenced was PBMCs or a T cell subset sorted from them (not recorded which). Receptors were obtained from an adult woman who had mild COVID-19 (a few samples of this study predate the infection). Cell type and time point are not known.

V usage is TRBV18 and J usage is TRBJ1-5; 8 bases line up with TRBD1. After removal of 1 base from V and 5 bases from J, the junction contained 4 bases not matched to a gene. Germline lookup yields CDR1 KGHSH and CDR2 LQKENI. There are 15 residues in the CDR3. The CDR3 region is CASSPRTGRDQPQHF. The CDR3 coding sequence is TGTGCCAGCTCACCACGGACAGGGAGGGATCAGCCCCAGCATTTT.

The chain has TRBV2 and TRBJ2-5; perhaps TRBD1 as D (7 bases). The V end was cut by 3 bases, the J end by 3 bases, with 11 bases between. The CDR3 sequence is 14 residues long. Looked up from germline, CDR1 is SNHLY and CDR2 is FYNNEI. The CDR3 sequence: CASSDGGGKETQYF. Here the CDR3 DNA reads TGTGCCAGCAGTGATGGAGGGGGCAAAGAGACCCAGTACTTC.

This clonotype was seen at least ten times. The chain joins TRBV5-1 to TRBJ2-7; 9 nucleotides align to TRBD1. Looked up from germline, CDR1 is SGHRS and CDR2 is YFSETQ. The V and J ends lost 3 bases and 2 bases, in that order; junction bases with no gene match: 6. The CDR3 length is 15 residues. The CDR3 sequence is CASSWGQGNPYEQYF. In nucleotides, the CDR3 is TGCGCCAGCAGCTGGGGACAGGGAAACCCCTACGAGCAGTACTTC.

The sample holds many counts of this clonotype. This rearrangement joins TRBV12-3 or TRBV12-4 to TRBJ1-1; D uncertain. The CDR3 totals 14 residues. Trimming took 3 bases from V and 1 from J, leaving 9 bases between them. CDR3 DNA sequence: TGTGCCAGCAGTTTCCGGATTCCGAACACTGAAGCTTTCTTT. This translates into CASSFRIPNTEAFF.

This clonotype was seen more than once but under ten times. The J gene is TRBJ1-2, the V gene TRBV10-3; no clear D. Trimming removed 8 bases at V and 4 bases at J, with 11 bases between. Germline assignment: CDR1 ENHRY and CDR2 SYGVKD. This CDR3 is built from 12 residues. The CDR3, as DNA: TGTGCCATCGGCGACGTGGGCTATGGCTACACCTTC. Translation gives CAIGDVGYGYTF.

This chain links TRBV6-1 with TRBJ1-2; D perhaps matches TRBD1 (5 bases). This CDR3 has 16 residues. V dropped 1 base and J dropped 7 bases, with 19 bases sitting between them. Germline V gene sequence: CDR1 MNHNS, CDR2 SASEGT. This CDR3 is CASSEGGPTPLGGYTF. CDR3 DNA sequence: TGTGCCAGCAGTGAAGGGGGCCCCACCCCCCTGGGTGGCTACACCTTC.

The chain links TRBV20-1 to TRBJ1-5; D unclear. The CDR3 length is 15 residues. V dropped 0 bases and J dropped 0 bases, with 9 bases sitting between them. Germline assignment: CDR1 DFQATT and CDR2 SNEGSKA (reference sequence). CDR3 sequence: CSARDRTFSNQPQHF. The CDR3 DNA sequence: TGCAGTGCTAGAGATCGGACCTTTAGCAATCAGCCCCAGCATTTT.

This chain links TRBV18 with TRBJ2-5, with 13 bases aligning to TRBD2. Looked up from germline, CDR1 is KGHSH and CDR2 is LQKENI. The CDR3 totals 16 residues. V trimming: 4 bases; J trimming: 2 bases; junction bases outside the gene matches: 4. CDR3 loop: CASSLWTSGGQETQYF. The CDR3 DNA reads TGTGCCAGCTCACTTTGGACTAGCGGGGGACAAGAGACCCAGTACTTC.

This clonotype was counted only a few times. This chain joins TRBV3-1 and TRBJ1-1, with 11 positions matching TRBD1. CDR3 size: 15 residues. V lost 3 bases to trimming and J lost 5 bases; unmatched junction nucleotides: 5. CDR1 is LGHDT, CDR2 YNNKEL, per germline (reference sequence). CDR3 amino acids: CASSHGTGGITEAFF. In DNA form, the CDR3 reads TGTGCCAGCAGCCACGGGACAGGGGGGATAACTGAAGCTTTCTTT.

CDR3 nucleotides: TGCAGTGCTAGCGCGTCAAATCAGCCCCAGCATTTT. It codes for CSASASNQPQHF. This rearrangement joins TRBV20-1 to TRBJ1-5; the D is unclear. The V end was cut by 3 bases, the J end by 4 bases, with 7 bases between. The V gene's germline CDR1 is DFQATT and CDR2 SNEGSKA (reference sequence). This CDR3 comprises 12 residues.

The CDR3 loop is CASSIPPYNEQFF. CDR3 coding DNA: TGTGCCAGTAGTATCCCACCCTACAATGAGCAGTTCTTC. The chain couples TRBV19 to TRBJ2-1; D uncertain. The CDR3 sequence is 13 residues long. Germline values: CDR1 LNHDA, CDR2 SQIVND (reference sequence). Trimming stripped 3 bases from V and 2 bases from J, with 5 bases between.

The table lists this clonotype with many counts. The chain links TRBV19 to TRBJ2-2, with TRBD1 as a possible D gene (6 bases). CDR3 length equals 14 residues. V was cut by 6 bases and J by 1 base, with 9 bases left in between. CDR1 is LNHDA, CDR2 SQIVND, per germline (reference sequence). The CDR3 nucleotides read TGTGCCAGTAGGACGACAGGGAACACCGGGGAGCTGTTTTTT. This gives the protein CASRTTGNTGELFF.

This clonotype appeared a single time. The chain has TRBV5-6 and TRBJ2-1, with 8 bases aligning to TRBD1. The junction had 11 bases not matched to a gene; V was cut back by 3 bases and J by 6 bases. The CDR3 spans 16 residues. CDR1 is SGHDT and CDR2 is YYEEEE in the germline V gene. The CDR3 region has the DNA TGTGCCAGCAGCTCATTGTGGACAGGGTCCCTCAATGAGCAGTTCTTC. Residues: CASSSLWTGSLNEQFF.

There are many counts of this clonotype. The chain carries TRBV4-3 and TRBJ2-4, with TRBD1 matching 8 bases. This CDR3 has 15 amino acids. After removal of 2 bases from V and 4 bases from J, the junction contained 4 bases not matched to a gene. Germline assignment: CDR1 LGHNA and CDR2 YSLEER. The CDR3 here is CASSQSGTGKNIQYF. CDR3 nucleotide sequence: TGCGCCAGCAGCCAATCCGGGACAGGAAAAAACATTCAGTACTTC.

This clonotype has at least ten counts. This rearrangement joins TRBV20-1 to TRBJ2-1; D uncertain. The CDR3 has 14 amino acids. Germline loops: CDR1 DFQATT, CDR2 SNEGSKA (reference sequence). Deletions cut 6 bases from V and 0 bases from J, with 12 bases between. CDR3 nucleotide sequence: TGCAGTGCCCCACGTCCCTTCTCCTACAATGAGCAGTTCTTC. This sequence encodes CSAPRPFSYNEQFF.

V usage is TRBV24-1 and J usage is TRBJ2-2, with D perhaps assigned TRBD1 or TRBD2 (5 bases each). V gave up 1 base and J gave up 1 base, with 12 bases separating them. This CDR3 has 17 residues. CDR1 and CDR2 (germline): KGHDR, SFDVKD. The CDR3 bases are TGTGCCACCAGTGATTTTCGAGGGGACCTGAACACCGGGGAGCTGTTTTTT. Translation: CATSDFRGDLNTGELFF.

This clonotype came up a few times. The rearrangement links TRBV20-1 to TRBJ1-2, with 9 bases lining up with TRBD1. Trimming cost V 2 bases and J 2 bases; bases outside gene matches: 6. CDR1 is DFQATT, CDR2 SNEGSKA, per germline (reference sequence). This CDR3 region has 15 residues. The CDR3 DNA follows: TGCAGTGCTAGACGTCCCGGGACAGGGAACTATGGCTACACCTTC. This translates into CSARRPGTGNYGYTF.

The chain recombines TRBV2 with TRBJ1-4, with a tentative D call TRBD1 (5 bases). Trimming took 7 bases from V and 7 from J, leaving 10 bases between them. The germline gives CDR1 SNHLY, CDR2 FYNNEI. The CDR3 has 12 amino acids. In DNA, the CDR3 is TGTGCCAGCAACAGGAGAGGTGAAAAACTGTTTTTT. The encoded protein is CASNRRGEKLFF.